The present T cell receptor beta chain was sequenced within a study of T cells after yellow fever vaccination. Germline CDR1 is SGDLS and CDR2 is YYNGEE. This CDR3 is 15 amino acids long. V lost 2 bases, J lost 7 bases, and 16 bases lay in between. This clonotype was counted ten times or more. The antigen remains unidentified. TCRdb ran MiXCR on the 5' RACE reads and lists one entry per CDR3 protein. The sample shows roughly 160,000 distinct CDR3 sequences, around 9.3% of them seen only once. General observations from the study: Abundant clonotypes (contaminants from the bulk population) could be present in FACS-sorted repertoires.

The genes are TRBV9 and TRBJ2-1; D assignment may be TRBD1 or TRBD2 (5 bases each). This receptor was obtained from a man between 18 and 35 years old who received the YFV17D yellow fever vaccine. The input for sequencing was CD8+ T cells sorted from PBMCs, taken 45 days after the yellow fever booster vaccination. CDR3 residues: CASSVRDGARNEQFF. The CDR3 DNA is TGTGCCAGCAGCGTCCGGGATGGGGCGCGGAATGAGCAGTTCTTC.